Listed here are 13 T cell receptor beta chains from one sample, sequenced in a study of monozygotic twins with inflammatory bowel disease. Following a re-call of the 5' RACE reads, TCRdb has one entry per CDR3 protein and lacks DNA. This listing includes approximately 100,000 distinct CDR3 sequences. Sample: blood. All receptors derive from a human donor with ulcerative colitis or Crohn's disease, or a healthy co-twin of an affected twin (not recorded which).

The CDR3 loop is CASSPVQWVSNNEQFF. This sequence joins TRBV7-2 and TRBJ2-1; TCRdb's assignment of TRBD1 cannot be checked, as there is no DNA. Germline V gene sequence: CDR1 SGHTA, CDR2 FQGNSA. The CDR3 sequence is 16 residues long. Variable domain in full (rest from reference TRBV7-2 and TRBJ2-1): GAGVSQSPSNKVTEKGKDVELRCDPISGHTALYWYRQSLGQGLEFLIYFQGNSAPDKSGLPSDRFSAERTGGSVSTLTIQRTQQEDSAVYLCASSPVQWVSNNEQFFGPGTRLTVL.

The rearrangement joins TRBV27 to TRBJ2-1; TCRdb returns TRBD1, unconfirmable since there is no DNA. The CDR3 has 16 residues. The germline V gene has CDR1 MNHEY and CDR2 SMNVEV (reference sequence). CDR3 sequence reads: CASSLSRGAERGEQFF.

The chain recombines TRBV7-8 with TRBJ2-7. CDR1 and CDR2 from the germline V gene are SGHVS and FQNEAQ. The CDR3 has 14 residues. This CDR3 is CASSRTGASYEQYF.

The chain uses TRBV29-1 and TRBJ2-5; TCRdb reports TRBD1, a call that lacks DNA to check it against. The CDR3 is 12 residues long. CDR1 is SQVTM and CDR2 is ANQGSEA in the germline V gene. CDR3 protein: CSVDRGGETQYF.

The chain has TRBV12-3 or TRBV12-4 and TRBJ2-5; the D call of TRBD2 rests on TCRdb alone, since no DNA is present to check it. The CDR3 consists of 15 residues. CDR3 residues: CASSLLAGAGETQYF.

CDR3 amino acids: CASSPNDSREQYF. The V gene is TRBV28, the J gene TRBJ2-7. CDR1 MDHEN and CDR2 SYDVKM come from the germline V gene. CDR3 length: 13 residues.

The rearrangement uses TRBV4-2 and TRBJ2-5. CDR1 and CDR2 from the germline V gene are LGHNA and YNFKEQ. The CDR3 is 15 residues long. This CDR3 is CASSQDRTSQETQYF.

The genes are TRBV27 and TRBJ2-7; the TCRdb call, TRBD1, lacks DNA for checking. The CDR3 has 13 amino acids. Germline V gene lookup returns CDR1 MNHEY and CDR2 SMNVEV (reference sequence). The CDR3 here is CASSLSRGQEQYF.

The chain combines TRBV5-1 with TRBJ2-7; with no DNA, the TCRdb D assignment of TRBD1 cannot be verified. CDR3 length equals 13 residues. CDR1 is SGHRS, CDR2 YFSETQ, per germline. This CDR3 is CASSPGERYEQYF.

The chain uses TRBV20-1 and TRBJ1-6; TCRdb calls TRBD1, which cannot be checked without DNA. Per germline, CDR1 DFQATT and CDR2 SNEGSKA (reference sequence). This CDR3 has 13 amino acids. CDR3 sequence: CSARGQGGSPLHF.

V gene TRBV11-3 combines with J gene TRBJ2-1; TCRdb returns TRBD1, unconfirmable since there is no DNA. The length of the CDR3 is 14 residues. Germline CDR1 and CDR2: SGHNT and YENEEA. The CDR3 spells CASSSRDRAHEQFF.

This chain links TRBV10-3 with TRBJ2-3; TCRdb indicates TRBD1, and absent DNA this call remains unverified. Germline V gene sequence: CDR1 ENHRY, CDR2 SYGVKD. The CDR3 is 12 amino acids. The CDR3 protein is CAIGGTTDTQYF.

The chain couples TRBV27 to TRBJ1-5; TCRdb lists TRBD1, though no DNA is available to test this call. The CDR3 contains 13 residues. Germline CDR1 is MNHEY and CDR2 is SMNVEV (reference sequence). CDR3 sequence: CASSEGAVQPQHF.